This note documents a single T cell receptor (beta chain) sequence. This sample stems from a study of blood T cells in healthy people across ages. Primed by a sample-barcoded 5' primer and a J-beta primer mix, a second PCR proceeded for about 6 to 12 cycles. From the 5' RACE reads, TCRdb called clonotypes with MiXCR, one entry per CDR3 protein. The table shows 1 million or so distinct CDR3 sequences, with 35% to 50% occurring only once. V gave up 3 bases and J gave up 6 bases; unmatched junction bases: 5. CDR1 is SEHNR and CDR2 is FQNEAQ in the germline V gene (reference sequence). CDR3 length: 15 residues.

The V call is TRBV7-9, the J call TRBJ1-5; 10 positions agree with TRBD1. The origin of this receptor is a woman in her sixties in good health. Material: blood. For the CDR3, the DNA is TGTGCCAGCAGCTTTGGGACAGGGGAAAGTCAGCCCCAGCATTTT. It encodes CASSFGTGESQPQHF. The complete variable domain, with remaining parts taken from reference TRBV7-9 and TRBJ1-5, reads DTGVSQNPRHKITKRGQNVTFRCDPISEHNRLYWYRQTLGQGPEFLTYFQNEAQLEKSRLLSDRFSAERPKGSFSTLEIQRTEQGDSAMYLCASSFGTGESQPQHFGDGTRLSIL.